The entry below gives a single T cell receptor (beta chain) sequence along with its context. Compared with germline, one end of the junction differs, possibly owing to a read error. These data come from a study of blood T cell repertoires in COVID-19. Looking at the study overall: Material from acute and convalescent COVID-19 was sourced from the United States, Italy and Spain. Sources were T cells, B-cell-depleted T cells, or PBMCs; the material itself was cDNA or gDNA.

Per germline, CDR1 SGHDT and CDR2 YYEEEE. This CDR3 is 14 amino acids long. Per the original methods: The authors estimated nucleated cell counts from reference gene primer amplification. Assay: immunoSEQ multiplex PCR; the TCRdb copy retains only in-frame clones and omits some. The D gene and trimming were derived from the DNA, and the V and J assignments and clone size from that table. The data hold more than 400,000 clones, with approximately 85% observed a single time. J is TRBJ1-1 and V is TRBV5-6; tentative D call: TRBD1 (5 bases). The sequence came from a human donor in a cohort sampled during active COVID-19. Specimen: peripheral blood. The CDR3 loop is CASTLGPGGTEAFF. DNA for the CDR3: TGTGCCAGCACCTTGGGACCCGGAGGCACTGAAGCTTTCTTT.